Listed below are T cell receptor beta chains from one sample, sequenced in a study of shared clonotypes between healthy human individuals. Produced via immunoSEQ multiplex PCR; TCRdb's table is partial and in-frame only. The data hold about 600,000 clones, with approximately 97% observed a single time. Source material: naive CD4+ T cells sorted from blood. The source is a woman between 25 and 40 years old in good health. The CDR3 runs from the conserved cysteine through the conserved F or W. D genes are given only for firm matches. Clone size is given for some rows only: seen once, a few or many times, or a class if the clone is expanded.

CDR3: CASTLDRVGNTIYF; DNA: TGTGCCAGCACCCTGGACAGGGTTGGAAACACCATATATTTT; D: TRBD1; size: NA; V: TRBV28; J: TRBJ1-3
CDR3: CSAPSPDTQYF; DNA: TGCAGTGCTCCGAGTCCAGATACGCAGTATTTT; D: NA; size: NA; V: TRBV20-1; J: TRBJ2-3
CDR3: CASSLGTSGTTDTQYF; DNA: TGCGCCAGCAGCTTGGGGACTAGCGGGACGACAGATACGCAGTATTTT; D: TRBD2; size: NA; V: TRBV5-1; J: TRBJ2-3
CDR3: CASSGGQGDGYTF; DNA: TGTGCCAGCTCTGGAGGACAGGGGGACGGCTACACCTTC; D: TRBD1; size: NA; V: TRBV9; J: TRBJ1-2
CDR3: CASSFPSTDTQYF; DNA: TGTGCCAGCAGCTTCCCTTCCACAGATACGCAGTATTTT; D: NA; size: NA; V: TRBV7-9; J: TRBJ2-3
CDR3: CASSLGWLSNPQETQYF; DNA: TGTGCCAGCAGCTTAGGGTGGCTGTCGAACCCCCAAGAGACCCAGTACTTC; D: NA; size: NA; V: TRBV7-9; J: TRBJ2-5
CDR3: CASSSLGGEIGELFF; DNA: TGCGCCAGCAGCTCCTTGGGAGGGGAGATCGGGGAGCTGTTTTTT; D: TRBD2; size: NA; V: TRBV5-1; J: TRBJ2-2
CDR3: CASSESGDFRNEQFF; DNA: TGTGCCAGCAGTGAATCCGGGGACTTCAGGAATGAGCAGTTCTTC; D: NA; size: NA; V: TRBV25-1; J: TRBJ2-1
CDR3: CASSQVTGAYEQYF; DNA: TGTGCCAGCAGCCAAGTGACAGGGGCCTACGAGCAGTACTTC; D: TRBD1; size: NA; V: TRBV14; J: TRBJ2-7
CDR3: CASSFDPAGGRASEQYF; DNA: TGTGCCAGCAGTTTCGATCCCGCTGGCGGGAGGGCCTCGGAGCAGTACTTC; D: TRBD2; size: NA; V: TRBV27; J: TRBJ2-7
CDR3: CASSQDRVQGPRLAGGSSYEQYF; DNA: TGTGCCAGCAGCCAAGATAGGGTTCAGGGGCCCCGACTAGCGGGAGGATCCTCCTACGAGCAGTACTTC; D: TRBD2; size: NA; V: TRBV4-2; J: TRBJ2-7
CDR3: CASSNTGSDTEAFF; DNA: TGTGCCAGCAGTAATACAGGGAGTGACACTGAAGCTTTCTTT; D: NA; size: NA; V: TRBV6-4; J: TRBJ1-1
CDR3: CASSRTRDGASYEQYF; DNA: TGTGCCAGCAGTAGAACCCGGGACGGGGCTTCGTACGAGCAGTACTTC; D: NA; size: NA; V: TRBV27; J: TRBJ2-7
CDR3: CSVEARGYTF; DNA: TGCAGCGTTGAAGCCCGTGGCTACACCTTC; D: NA; size: NA; V: TRBV29-1; J: TRBJ1-2
CDR3: CASSFVWGGKYNSPLHF; DNA: TGTGCCAGCAGCTTTGTTTGGGGCGGGAAGTATAATTCACCCCTCCACTTT; D: NA; size: NA; V: TRBV11-2; J: TRBJ1-6
CDR3: CASSQDWLGSYEQYF; DNA: TGCGCCAGCAGCCAAGATTGGCTAGGTTCCTACGAGCAGTACTTC; D: NA; size: NA; V: TRBV4-1; J: TRBJ2-7
CDR3: CASSLGGRTRDTQYF; DNA: TGTGCCAGCAGCTTAGGCGGGAGAACGAGAGATACGCAGTATTTT; D: TRBD2; size: once; V: TRBV7-9; J: TRBJ2-3
CDR3: CASSPGHQETQYF; DNA: TGTGCCAGCTCTCCGGGGCACCAAGAGACCCAGTACTTC; D: NA; size: NA; V: TRBV18; J: TRBJ2-5
CDR3: CATRLPGPHGYTF; DNA: TGTGCCACCCGTCTACCGGGACCCCATGGCTACACCTTC; D: NA; size: NA; V: TRBV28; J: TRBJ1-2
CDR3: CASSGGPTGETQYF; DNA: TGTGCCAGCAGTGGGGGCCCTACGGGAGAGACCCAGTACTTC; D: NA; size: NA; V: TRBV6-1; J: TRBJ2-5
CDR3: CASSKDESGNEQFF; DNA: TGTGCCAGCAGCAAAGATGAGTCCGGGAATGAGCAGTTCTTC; D: NA; size: NA; V: TRBV21-1; J: TRBJ2-1
CDR3: CASSLRTGGGWNYGYTF; DNA: TGTGCCAGCAGCTTACGGACAGGGGGGGGCTGGAACTATGGCTACACCTTC; D: TRBD1; size: once; V: TRBV11-2; J: TRBJ1-2
CDR3: CASSYPGQNEQYF; DNA: TGTGCCAGCAGTTACCCCGGACAGAACGAGCAGTACTTC; D: NA; size: once; V: TRBV6-5; J: TRBJ2-7
CDR3: CASSQNSGAGVNIQYF; DNA: TGCGCCAGCAGCCAAAATTCCGGGGCCGGCGTAAACATTCAGTACTTC; D: NA; size: NA; V: TRBV4-1; J: TRBJ2-4
CDR3: CASRRAGTGSSNYGYTF; DNA: TGTGCCAGCAGACGGGCCGGGACAGGGTCTTCTAACTATGGCTACACCTTC; D: TRBD1; size: NA; V: TRBV11-2; J: TRBJ1-2
CDR3: CASRSNSEGSEKLFF; DNA: TGCGCCAGCAGAAGTAACAGCGAAGGGAGTGAAAAACTGTTTTTT; D: NA; size: NA; V: TRBV5-1; J: TRBJ1-4
CDR3: CASSSRDTTSYTF; DNA: TGTGCCAGCAGTTCGAGGGACACTACGAGCTACACCTTC; D: NA; size: NA; V: TRBV28; J: TRBJ1-2
CDR3: CASSGGGLSGNTIYF; DNA: TGTGCCAGCAGCGGAGGAGGACTCTCTGGAAACACCATATATTTT; D: NA; size: NA; V: TRBV9; J: TRBJ1-3
CDR3: CASSLDGDSTDTQYF; DNA: TGTGCCAGCAGCTTAGATGGGGACAGCACAGATACGCAGTATTTT; D: NA; size: NA; V: TRBV11-3; J: TRBJ2-3
CDR3: CASSLSPNNEQYF; DNA: TGTGCCAGCAGCTTAAGCCCTAATAACGAGCAGTACTTC; D: NA; size: NA; V: TRBV7-2; J: TRBJ2-7
CDR3: CASSNNEGWGQETQYF; DNA: TGTGCCAGCAGCAATAATGAGGGATGGGGCCAAGAGACCCAGTACTTC; D: NA; size: NA; V: TRBV21-1; J: TRBJ2-5
CDR3: CASSVADTQYF; DNA: TGTGCCAGCAGCGTAGCAGATACGCAGTATTTT; D: NA; size: NA; V: TRBV7-9; J: TRBJ2-3
CDR3: CASSVTQQETQYF; DNA: TGCGCCAGCAGCGTTACACAGCAGGAGACCCAGTACTTC; D: NA; size: NA; V: TRBV5-1; J: TRBJ2-5
CDR3: CASSFGGGTGLWEQYF; DNA: TGTGCCAGCAGCTTTGGGGGGGGGACAGGGCTGTGGGAGCAGTACTTC; D: TRBD1; size: NA; V: TRBV5-6; J: TRBJ2-7
CDR3: CASSQVSQGKQYF; DNA: TGTGCCAGCAGCCAAGTTTCCCAAGGGAAGCAGTACTTC; D: NA; size: NA; V: TRBV14; J: TRBJ2-7